Listed below are T cell receptor beta chains from one sample, sequenced in a study of T-cell reconstitution after alpha-beta-depleted transplantation in children. TCRdb ran MiXCR on the PCR reads and lists one entry per CDR3 protein. The profile covers roughly 500,000 distinct CDR3 sequences, with approximately 20% appearing a single time and over 3% taken by the ten largest. This sample comprised PBMCs from the stem cell graft donor, obtained from the stem cell graft. The receptor set was obtained from a human donor who donated a stem cell graft to a child with acute lymphoblastic leukemia. The CDR3 runs from the conserved cysteine through the conserved F or W. Each record gives: D gene, clone size, V gene, J gene, CDR3 DNA, CDR3 protein. A D gene is named only where the DNA matches it firmly. Size is omitted from some rows. Given values are once, few, many or a class for expanded clones.

D: -
size: -
V: TRBV18
J: TRBJ2-3
DNA: TGTGCCAGCTCACCGACGGCTACCAGCACAGATACGCAGTATTTT
CDR3: CASSPTATSTDTQYF

D: -
size: few
V: TRBV18
J: TRBJ1-1
DNA: TGTGCCAGCTCAGCAGACACCCTGAACACTGAAGCTTTCTTT
CDR3: CASSADTLNTEAFF

D: TRBD1
size: few
V: TRBV7-9
J: TRBJ1-1
DNA: TGTGCCAGCAGCCCCGGGACAGTGGGTCCTGAAGCTTTCTTT
CDR3: CASSPGTVGPEAFF

D: TRBD1
size: few
V: TRBV24-1
J: TRBJ2-1
DNA: TGTGCCACCAGTGATTTAGAACAGGGGGGACACAATGAGCAGTTCTTC
CDR3: CATSDLEQGGHNEQFF

D: -
size: few
V: TRBV5-1
J: TRBJ2-5
DNA: TGCGCCAGCAGCTTGAGCCCGGTCTTGGAGACCCAGTACTTC
CDR3: CASSLSPVLETQYF

D: TRBD1
size: few
V: TRBV29-1
J: TRBJ2-3
DNA: TGCAGCGTTGAACGGACAGGGGGCTGGGGAGATACGCAGTATTTT
CDR3: CSVERTGGWGDTQYF

D: -
size: -
V: TRBV20-1
J: TRBJ2-5
DNA: TGCAGTGCTAGAGGGAGACTAGAAGAGACCCAGTACTTC
CDR3: CSARGRLEETQYF

D: -
size: -
V: TRBV15
J: TRBJ1-3
DNA: TGTGCCACCACCGACAGGTTAGGACGGCAAAGTTACGACGCCATATATTTT
CDR3: CATTDRLGRQSYDAIYF

D: TRBD2
size: few
V: TRBV27
J: TRBJ2-1
DNA: TGTGCCAGCAGTCTCGTAGCGGGGTCGATCTATAATGAGCAGTTCTTC
CDR3: CASSLVAGSIYNEQFF

D: -
size: -
V: TRBV7-3
J: TRBJ2-2
DNA: TGTGCCAGCAGCTTTGTAGCGGCGAACACCGGGGAGCTGTTTTTT
CDR3: CASSFVAANTGELFF

D: -
size: few
V: TRBV7-9
J: TRBJ2-1
DNA: TGTGCCAGCAGCTTAGCGACAGGTAGCAACAATGAGCAGTTCTTC
CDR3: CASSLATGSNNEQFF

D: -
size: -
V: TRBV3-1
J: TRBJ1-1
DNA: TGTGCCAGCAGCCAAGGGAGCAGGGTCACTGAAGCTTTCTTT
CDR3: CASSQGSRVTEAFF

D: -
size: -
V: TRBV5-1
J: TRBJ1-5
DNA: TGCGCCAGCAGCCAAGAAGCCGGTGGGCCCCAGCATTTT
CDR3: CASSQEAGGPQHF

D: -
size: -
V: TRBV12-3/TRBV12-4
J: TRBJ1-6
DNA: TGTGCCAGCAGTTTACTATGGGGAGGCGATAATTCACCCCTCCACTTT
CDR3: CASSLLWGGDNSPLHF

D: TRBD1
size: few
V: TRBV7-3
J: TRBJ1-1
DNA: TGTGCCAGCAGCCAGGGGGCTGGGAACACTGAAGCTTTCTTT
CDR3: CASSQGAGNTEAFF

D: TRBD1
size: once
V: TRBV5-1
J: TRBJ2-1
DNA: TGCGCCAGCAGCCAAAGACAGGGGGGACCACATGAGCAGTTCTTC
CDR3: CASSQRQGGPHEQFF

D: -
size: many
V: TRBV5-1
J: TRBJ1-4
DNA: TGCGCCAGCAGCTGGGACACACGGGGAAATGAAAAACTGTTTTTT
CDR3: CASSWDTRGNEKLFF

D: -
size: many
V: TRBV12-3/TRBV12-4
J: TRBJ1-1
DNA: TGTGCCAGCAGTCCCCAAAGGAACACTGAAGCTTTCTTT
CDR3: CASSPQRNTEAFF

D: TRBD1
size: -
V: TRBV6-1
J: TRBJ2-7
DNA: TGTGCCAGCAGTGACCCAGGGGGCGCCTCCTACGAGCAGTACTTC
CDR3: CASSDPGGASYEQYF

D: -
size: -
V: TRBV29-1
J: TRBJ2-3
DNA: TGCAGCGTAGTAGGGTCCACAGATACGCAGTATTTT
CDR3: CSVVGSTDTQYF

D: TRBD2
size: few
V: TRBV5-6
J: TRBJ2-5
DNA: TGTGCCAGCAGCTGGGGCAGCGGGAACCAAGAGACCCAGTACTTC
CDR3: CASSWGSGNQETQYF

D: TRBD2
size: -
V: TRBV3-1
J: TRBJ2-5
DNA: TGTGCCAGCGCCCCCGGGACTAGCGGGATGTGGCTAGAGACCCAGTACTTC
CDR3: CASAPGTSGMWLETQYF

D: TRBD2
size: -
V: TRBV24-1
J: TRBJ2-1
DNA: TGTGCCACCAGTGGTGCTAGCGGGAGGAATGAGCAGTTCTTC
CDR3: CATSGASGRNEQFF

D: -
size: -
V: TRBV6-5
J: TRBJ2-1
DNA: TGTGCCAGCAGTTTTCACACCGCCTACAATGAGCAGTTCTTC
CDR3: CASSFHTAYNEQFF

D: -
size: -
V: TRBV14
J: TRBJ2-1
DNA: TGTGCCAGCAGCCAAGAATGGGGAACTAAGGGCAATGAGCAGTTCTTC
CDR3: CASSQEWGTKGNEQFF

D: TRBD2
size: many
V: TRBV5-1
J: TRBJ2-2
DNA: TGCGCCAGCAGCAATGGACTAGCGGGAGGGCCGGCCGGGGAGCTGTTTTTT
CDR3: CASSNGLAGGPAGELFF

D: -
size: few
V: TRBV12-3/TRBV12-4
J: TRBJ2-1
DNA: TGTGCCAGCAGTTTAAGTTTCCTAGAGCCAAACAATGAGCAGTTCTTC
CDR3: CASSLSFLEPNNEQFF

D: TRBD2
size: -
V: TRBV29-1
J: TRBJ2-2
DNA: TGCAGCGGCAGGACTAGCGGGAGGAGCGGGGAGCTGTTTTTT
CDR3: CSGRTSGRSGELFF

D: -
size: few
V: TRBV7-6
J: TRBJ2-1
DNA: TGTGCCAGCAGCTTAGTGGGACGGATTATATACAATGAGCAGTTCTTC
CDR3: CASSLVGRIIYNEQFF

D: -
size: -
V: TRBV29-1
J: TRBJ2-5
DNA: TGCAGCGTTGAAGCCTCCCGGCTAGCAGAGACCCAGTACTTC
CDR3: CSVEASRLAETQYF

D: -
size: few
V: TRBV12-3/TRBV12-4
J: TRBJ2-3
DNA: TGTGCCAGCACAGAAAGGGCCCACCGCACAGATACGCAGTATTTT
CDR3: CASTERAHRTDTQYF

D: -
size: -
V: TRBV5-1
J: TRBJ2-3
DNA: TGCGCCAGCAGCCAACGCCGACAGCTTACAGATACGCAGTATTTT
CDR3: CASSQRRQLTDTQYF

D: TRBD2
size: -
V: TRBV12-3/TRBV12-4
J: TRBJ2-1
DNA: TGTGCCAGCAGTCGGTCACTGCGGGGACTAGCGGGAGAAGACGATGAGCAGTTCTTC
CDR3: CASSRSLRGLAGEDDEQFF

D: -
size: -
V: TRBV7-6
J: TRBJ2-1
DNA: TGTGCCAGCAGCCCACTGGGGGGATTGGTGCGGCGGAATGAGCAGTTCTTC
CDR3: CASSPLGGLVRRNEQFF

D: TRBD1
size: once
V: TRBV3-1
J: TRBJ1-5
DNA: TGTGCCAGCAGCCCAGACAGGGACAATCAGCCCCAGCATTTT
CDR3: CASSPDRDNQPQHF

D: -
size: few
V: TRBV7-9
J: TRBJ2-1
DNA: TGTGCCAGCAGCTCCCTTGAACTCGGGACGGATTACAATGAGCAGTTCTTC
CDR3: CASSSLELGTDYNEQFF

D: TRBD1
size: -
V: TRBV5-1
J: TRBJ1-1
DNA: TGCGCCAGCAGCTTTCGGACAGGGCCTTGGTACGACACTGAAGCTTTCTTT
CDR3: CASSFRTGPWYDTEAFF

D: -
size: -
V: TRBV29-1
J: TRBJ2-5
DNA: TGCAGCGTTGAACGAGGGCAGTTGGAGACCCAGTACTTC
CDR3: CSVERGQLETQYF

D: -
size: -
V: TRBV5-1
J: TRBJ2-3
DNA: TGCGCCAGCACCCGGACAGTTGGGGGAGATACGCAGTATTTT
CDR3: CASTRTVGGDTQYF

D: TRBD1
size: few
V: TRBV18
J: TRBJ2-7
DNA: TGTGCCAGCTCACCCAGGGAAACAGGGGGCTACGAGCAGTACTTC
CDR3: CASSPRETGGYEQYF

D: TRBD1
size: -
V: TRBV6-5
J: TRBJ1-1
DNA: TGTGCCACCGGGACAGGGGACGGGTTGAACACTGAAGCTTTCTTT
CDR3: CATGTGDGLNTEAFF

D: -
size: -
V: TRBV11-3
J: TRBJ1-1
DNA: TGTGCCAGCAGCTTAGGGGAAAGGGCTGAAGCTTTCTTT
CDR3: CASSLGERAEAFF

D: TRBD2
size: few
V: TRBV6-4
J: TRBJ2-6
DNA: TGTGCCAGCAGTGACTCGAAGACTAGCGGCTCTGGGGCCAACGTCCTGACTTTC
CDR3: CASSDSKTSGSGANVLTF

D: TRBD2
size: -
V: TRBV9
J: TRBJ2-1
DNA: TGTGCCAGCAGCGTAGGACTAGCGGGCGGAGAGCAGTTCTTC
CDR3: CASSVGLAGGEQFF

D: TRBD1
size: many
V: TRBV7-9
J: TRBJ2-7
DNA: TGTGCCAGCAGCCCCCGGGACAGGGGCTCCTACGAGCAGTACTTC
CDR3: CASSPRDRGSYEQYF

D: TRBD2
size: -
V: TRBV7-2
J: TRBJ2-5
DNA: TGTGCCAGCAGCTTAAGCGGGATCGAGACCCAGTACTTC
CDR3: CASSLSGIETQYF

D: TRBD1
size: many
V: TRBV20-1
J: TRBJ1-1
DNA: TGCAGGGTTTCGGGAGGGGGCAACACTGAAGCTTTCTTT
CDR3: CRVSGGGNTEAFF

D: TRBD1
size: few
V: TRBV20-1
J: TRBJ2-1
DNA: TGCAGTGCTAAAAGACAGGGAACCTACAATGAGCAGTTCTTC
CDR3: CSAKRQGTYNEQFF

D: TRBD1
size: -
V: TRBV5-7
J: TRBJ1-3
DNA: TGTGCCAGCAGCTCTGCGGGACAGGACTGTGGAAACACCATATATTTT
CDR3: CASSSAGQDCGNTIYF

D: -
size: -
V: TRBV19
J: TRBJ1-1
DNA: TGTGCCAGTAGGCCGGGGGATAGCCGTGAGGACACTGAAGCTTTCTTT
CDR3: CASRPGDSREDTEAFF

D: TRBD1
size: few
V: TRBV7-2
J: TRBJ2-7
DNA: TGTGCCAGCAGACTGACAGGGGGCATCTACGAGCAGTACTTC
CDR3: CASRLTGGIYEQYF

D: -
size: -
V: TRBV29-1
J: TRBJ2-3
DNA: TGCAGCGTTGAAGACAGGGGAAAACGCACAGATACGCAGTATTTT
CDR3: CSVEDRGKRTDTQYF

D: -
size: once
V: TRBV5-1
J: TRBJ2-5
DNA: TGCGCCAGCGTCAGGGGGGCCGGGACCCAGTACTTC
CDR3: CASVRGAGTQYF

D: -
size: -
V: TRBV7-3
J: TRBJ1-1
DNA: TGTGCCAGCAGCTTAACGTTAGGGGCCACTGAAGCTTTCTTT
CDR3: CASSLTLGATEAFF

D: -
size: few
V: TRBV12-3/TRBV12-4
J: TRBJ1-2
DNA: TGTGCCAGCAGTTTAACATCCCCTAACTATGGCTACACCTTC
CDR3: CASSLTSPNYGYTF

D: -
size: -
V: TRBV19
J: TRBJ2-1
DNA: TGTGCCAGTAGTATACCCCCATACAATGAGCAGTTCTTC
CDR3: CASSIPPYNEQFF

D: -
size: few
V: TRBV3-1
J: TRBJ1-1
DNA: TGTGCCAGCAGCCAAGGGGCCAGGGTAAGGACTGAAGCTTTCTTT
CDR3: CASSQGARVRTEAFF

D: -
size: -
V: TRBV5-5
J: TRBJ2-6
DNA: TGTGCCAGCAGTACCGAGGGGTCTGGGGCCAACGTCCTGACTTTC
CDR3: CASSTEGSGANVLTF